This T cell receptor beta chain was identified in a study of T cell responses to AZD1222 COVID-19 vaccine. This clone appeared a single time. Its matching antigen is unknown. Here immunoSEQ multiplex PCR was the method, and the copy in TCRdb shows in-frame clones only, minus some. This table holds about 99,000 clones, 70% to 90% found once. The CDR3 has 15 amino acids. The germline V and J ends were trimmed by 0 bases and 2 bases, with 10 bases remaining between them. Germline V gene sequence: CDR1 LGHNA, CDR2 YNFKEQ. The study's findings and limits: It should be noted that donors were predominantly white British and more often female, and clonal diversity was possibly underestimated. Targeting of unmutated variant regions was reportedly seen in nearly half of spike-specific TCRs. Just a handful of people given AZD1222 tested seropositive at baseline.

The TCR comes from an adult in good health. The rearrangement uses TRBV4-2 and TRBJ2-5; unclear D gene. The source material was peripheral blood, sampled on day 0 of AZD1222 vaccination. The CDR3 protein is CASSQEGLVQETQYF. DNA for the CDR3: TGTGCCAGCAGCCAAGAAGGTTTAGTACAAGAGACCCAGTACTTC.